The T cell receptor (beta chain) under discussion was sequenced for a study of molecular identifiers for immune sequencing clone quantification. Study-level background: Replicates split RNA from roughly 20,000 or 100,000 naive CD8 cells five ways, and the researchers sequenced four portions. The study, taken as a whole, reports: For effector cells, clones above 20 RNA copies held over 98% of molecules; for naive cells, under 1%. The sizes of highly expanded clones could be underestimated when identical TCR molecules share a barcode.

This clonotype was recorded many times. No antigen is known for it. The authors gated naive CD8 T cells as CD8+CD4-CCR7+CD45RA+ for sorting. TCRdb used MiXCR to reprocess the PCR reads, holding one entry per CDR3 protein. The sample includes about 320,000 distinct CDR3 sequences, 24% of them seen just once. The CDR3 loop spans 13 amino acids. Germline CDR1 SQVTM, CDR2 ANQGSEA. V lost 4 bases, J lost 6 bases, and 9 bases stayed unmatched. The sequence was collected from a human donor in good health. Some libraries in this study had Jurkat cell RNA spiked in. V is TRBV29-1 and J is TRBJ2-7, with 7 positions matching TRBD1. Specimen: naive CD8+ T cells from blood, with Jurkat cell RNA spiked in. The sample's subset: FACS-sorted CD8+CD4-CCR7+CD45RA+ naive T cells. CDR3 sequence: CSVGTTGVGEQYF. CDR3 bases: TGCAGCGTTGGGACCACAGGGGTGGGCGAGCAGTACTTC.